The TCR beta chain described here comes from a study of blood T cells in healthy people across ages. Isolation yielded PBMCs, at least 6 million per sample, in every case. It was with a sample-barcoded 5' primer and a J-beta primer mix that a second PCR of roughly 7 to 12 cycles was run. From the 5' RACE reads, TCRdb called clonotypes with MiXCR, one entry per CDR3 protein. This table has 850,000 to 1,100,000 distinct CDR3 sequences, 35% to 40% appearing once. There are a few counts of this clonotype. The antigen remains undetermined. Study-wide results and caveats: Long-lived donors exceeded aged donors in naive CD4+ cells and diversity. Bulk PBMC profiling left naive and antigen-experienced comparisons inconclusive.

The clonotype comes from a man aged 18-30 years in good health. Sequenced input: blood.

The CDR3 DNA reads as TGTGCCATCAGTGAGCGGGGGGCGGACACTGAAGCTTTCTTT. It specifies CAISERGADTEAFF. J is TRBJ1-1 and V is TRBV10-3; tentatively, D is TRBD1 (6 bases). This CDR3 is 14 amino acids long. V was cut by 2 bases and J by 3 bases, with 10 bases left in between. Germline-derived CDR1 and CDR2 are ENHRY and SYGVKD.